These 21 T cell receptor beta chains were sequenced from one sample in a study of blood T cell repertoires in COVID-19. Here immunoSEQ multiplex PCR was the method, and the copy in TCRdb shows in-frame clones only, minus some. The sample has 65,000 to 80,000 clones; roughly nine tenths are singletons. Sequencing input: peripheral blood. These receptors all come from a man older than 75 in a cohort sampled during active COVID-19.

The V call is TRBV29-1, the J call TRBJ1-2; TRBD1 might be the D (5 bases). CDR3 length: 11 residues. CDR1 SQVTM and CDR2 ANQGSEA come from the germline V gene. V gave up 4 bases and J gave up 6 bases, with 9 bases separating them. CDR3 sequence reads: CSVGEGHGYTF. The CDR3 nucleotides are TGCAGCGTTGGAGAGGGGCATGGCTACACCTTC.

The genes are TRBV6-5 and TRBJ1-6; TRBD1 is a possible D gene (5 bases). The ends were cut back, 9 bases at V and 7 bases at J, with 19 bases in the middle. Germline values: CDR1 MNHEY, CDR2 SVGAGI. CDR3 length equals 15 residues. The CDR3 here is CASGMRGGLNSPLHF. The CDR3 DNA reads TGTGCCAGTGGGATGCGGGGGGGGTTAAATTCACCCCTCCACTTT.

The chain carries TRBV5-8 and TRBJ1-4, with unresolved D. The CDR3 runs 14 residues. V was clipped by 7 bases and J by 7 bases, with 17 bases between them. Germline V gene lookup returns CDR1 SGHTS and CDR2 YDEGEE. The CDR3 coding sequence is TGTGCCAGCCGCCAAGGAGGCGGAGGTGAAAAACTGTTTTTT. Encoded protein: CASRQGGGGEKLFF. Combining the CDR3 with reference TRBV5-8 and TRBJ1-4 gives the whole variable domain EAGVTQSPTHLIKTRGQQATLRCSPISGHTSVYWYQQALGLGLQFLLWYDEGEERNRGNFPPRFSGRQFPNYSSELNVNALELEDSALYLCASRQGGGGEKLFFGSGTQLSVL.

The J gene is TRBJ1-2, the V gene TRBV9; 8 positions match TRBD1. CDR1 is SGDLS and CDR2 is YYNGEE in the germline V gene. V dropped 0 bases and J dropped 7; count of bases not matched to a gene: 17. This CDR3 contains 18 residues. The CDR3 region is CASSVGGSGGGRFGGYTF. The CDR3, as DNA: TGTGCCAGCAGCGTAGGCGGGTCAGGGGGCGGAAGGTTCGGTGGCTACACCTTC.

V is TRBV2 and J is TRBJ2-1, with TRBD2 matching 8 bases. The CDR3 runs 15 residues. J gave up 3 bases and V 4 bases, and 5 bases lay outside the gene matches. Germline V gene lookup returns CDR1 SNHLY and CDR2 FYNNEI. The chain's CDR3 is CASSVQRGGYNEQFF. The CDR3 DNA follows: TGTGCCAGCAGTGTTCAACGGGGGGGCTACAATGAGCAGTTCTTC.

This chain joins TRBV20-1 and TRBJ1-1; D is perhaps TRBD1 (5 bases). This CDR3 contains 10 residues. The V gene lost 6 bases and the J gene lost 5 bases, with 7 bases spanning the gap. Germline CDR1 DFQATT, CDR2 SNEGSKA (reference sequence). CDR3 sequence (DNA): TGCAGTGCCGGGGGGACTGAAGCTTTCTTT. It codes for CSAGGTEAFF.

V usage is TRBV10-3 and J usage is TRBJ1-2, with D tentatively TRBD1 (6 bases). Trimming removed 10 bases at V and 4 bases at J, with 16 bases between. The CDR3 runs 13 residues. From germline, CDR1 is ENHRY and CDR2 SYGVKD. The CDR3 sequence is CATRDTESYGYTF. CDR3 DNA: TGTGCCACCAGGGACACTGAGAGCTATGGCTACACCTTC.

The V and J genes are TRBV15 and TRBJ2-1; 9 nucleotides align to TRBD1. Germline CDR1 and CDR2: LNHNV and YYDKDF (reference sequence). With 3 bases clipped from V and 5 bases from J, the junction kept 11 bases outside the gene matches. The CDR3 loop spans 17 amino acids. The CDR3: CATSRGTGPLRNNEQFF. CDR3 bases: TGTGCCACCAGCAGGGGGACAGGGCCCCTCCGCAACAATGAGCAGTTCTTC.

This clone appeared a single time. The chain uses TRBV27 and TRBJ2-5; 9 positions agree with TRBD1. Per germline, CDR1 MNHEY and CDR2 SMNVEV (reference sequence). After removal of 7 bases from V and 3 bases from J, the junction contained 18 bases not matched to a gene. This CDR3 is built from 18 residues. The chain's CDR3 is CASIARSGWDREKETQYF. The DNA of the CDR3 is TGTGCCAGCATCGCGCGGTCAGGGTGGGACAGGGAGAAAGAGACCCAGTACTTC.

V gene TRBV13 combines with J gene TRBJ2-2, with 9 bases matching TRBD2. Germline V CDR1 and CDR2: PRHDT, FYEKMQ (reference sequence). The length of the CDR3 is 19 residues. J was trimmed by 3 bases and V by 3 bases; bases with no gene match: 14. The CDR3 coding sequence is TGTGCCAGCAGCTTGGTGTTCGGCGGGGGGGCCCACGACACCGGGGAGCTGTTTTTT. Its protein product is CASSLVFGGGAHDTGELFF.

This chain uses TRBV18 with TRBJ2-7; 12 nucleotides agree with TRBD2. The CDR3 is 16 residues long. Unmatched junction bases numbered 3, after V lost 3 bases and J lost 0 bases. CDR1 KGHSH and CDR2 LQKENI come from the germline V gene. The CDR3 is CASSPLAGGNSYEQYF. DNA of the CDR3: TGTGCCAGCTCACCTCTAGCGGGGGGGAACTCCTACGAGCAGTACTTC.

The rearrangement links TRBV5-4 to TRBJ2-1; TRBD1 matches 7 bases. Unmatched junction bases numbered 5, after V lost 1 base and J lost 4 bases. The CDR3 covers 15 residues. Germline lookup yields CDR1 SGHNT and CDR2 YYREEE (reference sequence). CDR3 nucleotides: TGTGCCAGCAGCTTGAAGGGGGCCCCTTACAATGAGCAGTTCTTC. Residues: CASSLKGAPYNEQFF.

The chain has TRBV4-1 and TRBJ1-1, with unresolved D. The V and J ends lost 0 bases and 4 bases respectively, with 6 bases between them. CDR1 is MGHRA and CDR2 is YSYEKL in the germline V gene. This CDR3 has 13 residues. The CDR3 reads CASSQDSGTEAFF. The CDR3 DNA reads as TGCGCCAGCAGCCAAGATAGCGGCACTGAAGCTTTCTTT.

This chain links TRBV7-9 with TRBJ1-4; D is uncertain. V gave up 1 base and J gave up 4 bases, with 7 bases separating them. The CDR3 contains 14 residues. Germline CDR1 and CDR2: SEHNR and FQNEAQ (reference sequence). The CDR3 nucleotides read TGTGCCAGCAGCTTAGAACAGAATAATGAAAAACTGTTTTTT. It yields the protein CASSLEQNNEKLFF.

The rearrangement links TRBV5-1 to TRBJ1-2; the D gene is possibly TRBD1 (5 bases). Trimming left V 5 bases short and J 4 bases short, with 18 bases between. The germline V gene encodes CDR1 SGHRS and CDR2 YFSETQ. This CDR3 has 15 residues. In DNA form, the CDR3 reads TGCGCCAGCAGTCGCGGAGACAGTGCCGGCTATGGCTACACCTTC. Residues: CASSRGDSAGYGYTF.

This chain links TRBV29-1 with TRBJ2-5; tentatively, D is TRBD2 (6 bases). Germline V lookup: CDR1 SQVTM, CDR2 ANQGSEA. Trimming removed 7 bases from V and 5 bases from J, with 14 bases in between. The CDR3 contains 12 residues. CDR3 in amino acids: CSGLAGRETQYF. CDR3 coding DNA: TGCAGCGGCCTGGCGGGGAGGGAGACCCAGTACTTC.

This CDR3 is CASSPPRYTEAFF. CDR3 DNA: TGTGCCAGCAGTCCACCCCGGTACACTGAAGCTTTCTTT. The chain employs TRBV28 and TRBJ1-1; unclear D gene. Germline CDR1 and CDR2: MDHEN and SYDVKM. V was shortened by 5 bases and J by 3 bases, with 10 bases between the two germline ends. The CDR3 has 13 amino acids.

The chain joins TRBV2 to TRBJ2-1, with 9 bases identical to TRBD2. The CDR3 has 13 residues. V lost 7 bases and J lost 6; bases outside the gene matches: 4. Germline V gene data show CDR1 as SNHLY and CDR2 as FYNNEI. The CDR3 protein is CASMAGGVNEQFF. The CDR3 DNA sequence: TGTGCCAGCATGGCGGGGGGGGTCAATGAGCAGTTCTTC. Full variable domain (outside the CDR3, taken from reference TRBV2 and TRBJ2-1): EPEVTQTPSHQVTQMGQEVILRCVPISNHLYFYWYRQILGQKVEFLVSFYNNEISEKSEIFDDQFSVERPDGSNFTLKIRSTKLEDSAMYFCASMAGGVNEQFFGPGTRLTVL.

V is TRBV24-1 and J is TRBJ2-5; D unresolved. V dropped 9 bases and J dropped 5 bases, with 15 bases sitting between them. CDR1 and CDR2 (germline): KGHDR, SFDVKD. The CDR3 runs 13 residues. The CDR3 coding sequence is TGTGCCACCGCCCCGAGCCCTCCTGAGACCCAGTACTTC. Protein sequence: CATAPSPPETQYF.

The chain combines TRBV6-2 or TRBV6-3 with TRBJ2-7; 7 nucleotides line up with TRBD1. V gave up 5 bases and J gave up 2 bases; unmatched junction bases: 9. The germline gives CDR1 MNHEY, CDR2 SVGEGT. The CDR3 sequence is 15 residues long. The chain's CDR3 is CASSRPGTATYEQYF. The DNA for the CDR3 is TGTGCCAGCAGTCGCCCCGGGACAGCCACCTACGAGCAGTACTTC.

Written as DNA, the CDR3 is TGTGCCAGTAGTTCGGGGAATCCTAGCACAGATACGCAGTATTTT. Translating gives CASSSGNPSTDTQYF. The V gene is TRBV19, the J gene TRBJ2-3, with D possibly being TRBD2 (5 bases). Germline V CDR1 and CDR2: LNHDA, SQIVND (reference sequence). The CDR3 extends over 15 amino acids. The V gene lost 5 bases and the J gene lost 0 bases, with 12 bases spanning the gap.